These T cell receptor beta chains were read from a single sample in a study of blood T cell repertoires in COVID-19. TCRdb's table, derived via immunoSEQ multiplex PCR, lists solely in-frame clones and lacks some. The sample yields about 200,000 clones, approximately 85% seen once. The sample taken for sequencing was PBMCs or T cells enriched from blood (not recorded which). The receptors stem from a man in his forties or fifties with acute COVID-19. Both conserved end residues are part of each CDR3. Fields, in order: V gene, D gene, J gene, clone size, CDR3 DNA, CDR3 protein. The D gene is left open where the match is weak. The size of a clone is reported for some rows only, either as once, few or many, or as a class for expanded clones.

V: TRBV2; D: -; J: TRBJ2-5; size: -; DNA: TGTGCCAGCGATCGAGCGGCCCAAGAGACCCAGTACTTC; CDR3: CASDRAAQETQYF
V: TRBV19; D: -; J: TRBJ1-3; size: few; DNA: TGTGCCAGTAGTACAGTCTCTCTCAGGGGAACTGGAAACACCATATATTTT; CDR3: CASSTVSLRGTGNTIYF
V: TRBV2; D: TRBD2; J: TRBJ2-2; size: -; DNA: TGTGCCAGCAGCAATGGCGGGAGAGGCGGGGAGCTGTTTTTT; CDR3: CASSNGGRGGELFF
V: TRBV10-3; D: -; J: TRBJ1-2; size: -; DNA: TGTGCCATCAGTCAGAAACCGTACTATGGCTACACCTTC; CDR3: CAISQKPYYGYTF
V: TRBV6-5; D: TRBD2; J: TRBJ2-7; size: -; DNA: TGTGCCAGCAGTTCCCCAGGACTAGTCCCCTACGAGCAGTACTTC; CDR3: CASSSPGLVPYEQYF
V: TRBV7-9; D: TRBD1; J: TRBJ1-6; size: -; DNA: TGTGCCAGCAGCCAACAAGGGACAGGGGATTCACCCCTCCACTTT; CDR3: CASSQQGTGDSPLHF
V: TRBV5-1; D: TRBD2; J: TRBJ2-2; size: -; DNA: TGCGCCAGAGCGGGACTCTGCCACACCGGGGAGCTGTTTTTT; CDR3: CARAGLCHTGELFF
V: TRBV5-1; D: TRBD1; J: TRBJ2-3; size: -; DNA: TGCGCCAGCAGCTTGGGGGGGACAGCAAGCACAGATACGCAGTATTTT; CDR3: CASSLGGTASTDTQYF
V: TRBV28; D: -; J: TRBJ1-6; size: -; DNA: TGTGCCAGCAGCTCCCCAGGACTGTTGAATTCACCCCTCCACTTT; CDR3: CASSSPGLLNSPLHF
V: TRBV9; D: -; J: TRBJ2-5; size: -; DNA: TGTGCCAGCAGCGTAGCAGTAGGGGAAGGCGAGACCCAGTACTTC; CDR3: CASSVAVGEGETQYF
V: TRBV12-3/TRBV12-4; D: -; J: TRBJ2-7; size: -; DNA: TGTGCCAGCAGTTCTACTGGACAACCGAAGTACTTC; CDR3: CASSSTGQPKYF
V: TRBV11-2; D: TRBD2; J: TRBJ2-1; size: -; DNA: TGTGCCACCAGACTAGCGGGAGGGCCGAGTAATGAGCAGTTCTTC; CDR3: CATRLAGGPSNEQFF
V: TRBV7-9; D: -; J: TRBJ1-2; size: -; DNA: TGTGCCAGCAGCTTACAGGGCAACTATGGCTACACCTTC; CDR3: CASSLQGNYGYTF
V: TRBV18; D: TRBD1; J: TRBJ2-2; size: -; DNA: TGTGCCAGCCCTCAGGGGGCCACCGGGGAGCTGTTTTTT; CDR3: CASPQGATGELFF
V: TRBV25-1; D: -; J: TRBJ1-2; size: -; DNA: TGTGCCAGCAGTGAATTAGGCCGGAGATATGGCTACACCTTC; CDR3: CASSELGRRYGYTF
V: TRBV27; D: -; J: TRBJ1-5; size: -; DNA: TGTGCCAGCAGTTGGACAGGCAATCAGCCCCAGCATTTT; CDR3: CASSWTGNQPQHF
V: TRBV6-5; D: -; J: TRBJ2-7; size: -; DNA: TGTGCCAGCAGTTATCTCGTAAGGAGCTACGAGCAGTACTTC; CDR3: CASSYLVRSYEQYF
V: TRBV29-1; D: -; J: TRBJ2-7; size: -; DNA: TGCAGCGTTGTACAGGCCTACGAGCAGTACTTC; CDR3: CSVVQAYEQYF
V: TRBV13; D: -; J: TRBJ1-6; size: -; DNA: TGTGCCAGCACCTCTTATCCGGGTCAGGGTTCACCCCTCCACTTT; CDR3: CASTSYPGQGSPLHF
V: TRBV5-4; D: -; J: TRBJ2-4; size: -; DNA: TGTGCCAGCAGCTTGGCGGCAGGGCTAGCCAAAAACATTCAGTACTTC; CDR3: CASSLAAGLAKNIQYF
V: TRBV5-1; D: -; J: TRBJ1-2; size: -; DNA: TGCGCCAGCAGCTTGGCCCCAGGGGGCTACACCTTC; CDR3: CASSLAPGGYTF
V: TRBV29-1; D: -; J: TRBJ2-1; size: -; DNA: TGCAGCGTTGAAGAACCCCGACATCCGAGCTCCTACAATGAGCAGTTCTTC; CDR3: CSVEEPRHPSSYNEQFF
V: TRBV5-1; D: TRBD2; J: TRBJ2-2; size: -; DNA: TGCGCCAGCAGCGGACTAGCGGGAGGGCCCGGGGAGCTGTTTTTT; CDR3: CASSGLAGGPGELFF
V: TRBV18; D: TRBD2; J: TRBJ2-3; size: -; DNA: TGTGCCAGCTCACCACCGGCCGGGGGGGAAGATACGCAGTATTTT; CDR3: CASSPPAGGEDTQYF
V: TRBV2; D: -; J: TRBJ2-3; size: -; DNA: TGTGCCAGCAGTGAATGGGTAGCTTTCACAAATACGCAGTATTTT; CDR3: CASSEWVAFTNTQYF
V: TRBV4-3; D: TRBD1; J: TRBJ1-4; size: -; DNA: TGCGCCAGCAGCCGATACAGGGGAGGTGAAAAACTGTTTTTT; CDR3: CASSRYRGGEKLFF
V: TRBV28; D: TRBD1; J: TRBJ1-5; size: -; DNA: TGTGCCAGCAGTCTAGGGAACAGGGGGTCCCAGCATTTT; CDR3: CASSLGNRGSQHF
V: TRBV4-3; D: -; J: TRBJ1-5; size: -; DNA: TGCGCCAGCAGCCAAGATCCGGCAGCCGGGCAGCCCCAGCATTTT; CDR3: CASSQDPAAGQPQHF
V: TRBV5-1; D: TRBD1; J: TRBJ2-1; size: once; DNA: TGCGCCAGCAGCTTTTTGGCTGCGGGACAGGGAGGAATCAATGAGCAGTTCTTC; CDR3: CASSFLAAGQGGINEQFF
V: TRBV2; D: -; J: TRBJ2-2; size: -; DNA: TGTGCCAGCAGGGGGGGACCGACGAACACCGGGGAGCTGTTTTTT; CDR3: CASRGGPTNTGELFF
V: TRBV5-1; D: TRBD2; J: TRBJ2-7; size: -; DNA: TGCGCCAGCAGCTGGAACTTAGGGACTAGCGGGAGCGAGCAGTACTTC; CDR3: CASSWNLGTSGSEQYF
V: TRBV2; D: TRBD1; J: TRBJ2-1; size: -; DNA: TGTGCCAGCAGTGTTGAACAGGGGGCCAATGAGCAGTTCTTC; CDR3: CASSVEQGANEQFF